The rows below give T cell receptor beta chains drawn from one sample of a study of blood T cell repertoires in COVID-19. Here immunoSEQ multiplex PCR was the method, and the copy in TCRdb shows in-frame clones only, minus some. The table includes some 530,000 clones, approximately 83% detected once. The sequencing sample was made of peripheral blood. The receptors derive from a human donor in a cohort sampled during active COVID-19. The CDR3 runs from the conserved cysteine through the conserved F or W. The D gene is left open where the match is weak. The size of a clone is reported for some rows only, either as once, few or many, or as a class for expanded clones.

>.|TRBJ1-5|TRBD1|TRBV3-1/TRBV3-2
CASSPGQAYNQPQHF
TGTGCCAGCAGCCCAGGACAGGCATACAATCAGCCCCAGCATTTT
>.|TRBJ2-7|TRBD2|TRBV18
CASSPLSSGTSGRAKVEQYF
TGTGCCAGCTCACCCCTCAGCTCCGGGACTAGCGGGAGGGCCAAGGTCGAGCAGTACTTC
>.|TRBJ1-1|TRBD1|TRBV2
CASSVGDRAGAEAFF
TGTGCCAGCAGTGTGGGGGACAGGGCTGGCGCTGAAGCTTTCTTT
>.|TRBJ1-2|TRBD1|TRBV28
CASSLDTGGAYGYTF
TGTGCCAGCAGTCTAGATACAGGGGGCGCGTATGGCTACACCTTC
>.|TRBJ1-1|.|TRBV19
CASSLGRDRHTEAFF
TGTGCCAGTAGTCTGGGCCGTGACCGGCACACTGAAGCTTTCTTT
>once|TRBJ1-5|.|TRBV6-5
CASSSPIPSGGQPQHF
TGTGCCAGCAGTTCCCCTATCCCGTCGGGGGGTCAGCCCCAGCATTTT
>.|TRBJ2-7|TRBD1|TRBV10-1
CASSDPGQGVYEQYF
TGCGCCAGCAGCGATCCGGGACAGGGGGTTTACGAGCAGTACTTC
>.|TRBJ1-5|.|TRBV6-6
CASSYRLGGRNQPQHF
TGTGCCAGCAGTTACAGGCTCGGGGGGCGCAATCAGCCCCAGCATTTT
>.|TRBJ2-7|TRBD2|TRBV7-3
CASSQTGTRTEQYF
TGTGCCAGCAGTCAAACCGGGACTAGAACCGAGCAGTACTTC
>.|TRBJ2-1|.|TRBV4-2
CASSQGPSADNNEQFF
TGTGCCAGCAGCCAAGGCCCTAGCGCCGATAACAATGAGCAGTTCTTC
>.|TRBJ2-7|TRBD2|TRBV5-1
CASSGIAGGETEQYF
TGCGCCAGCAGCGGAATAGCGGGAGGGGAAACCGAGCAGTACTTC
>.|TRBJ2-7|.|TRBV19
CASSKGPQGIYEQYF
TGTGCCAGTAGTAAAGGGCCACAGGGTATCTACGAGCAGTACTTC
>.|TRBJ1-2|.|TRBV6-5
CASSYGQSQSYTF
TGTGCCAGCAGTTACGGGCAGTCCCAAAGCTACACCTTC
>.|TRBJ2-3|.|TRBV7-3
CASSQDSPVDPDTQYF
TGTGCCAGCAGCCAAGACTCGCCTGTCGACCCCGATACGCAGTATTTT
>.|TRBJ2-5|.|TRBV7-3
CASSLSRQETQYF
TGTGCCAGCAGCCTATCGCGGCAAGAGACCCAGTACTTC
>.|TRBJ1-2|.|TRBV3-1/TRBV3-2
CASSQATERWYGYTF
TGTGCCAGCAGCCAAGCCACGGAGAGATGGTATGGCTACACCTTC
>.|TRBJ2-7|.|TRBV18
CASSSQGYEQYF
TGTGCCAGCTCATCTCAGGGATACGAGCAGTACTTC
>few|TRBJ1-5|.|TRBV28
CASSLSGAGSNQPQHF
TGTGCCAGCAGTTTATCAGGGGCAGGAAGCAATCAGCCCCAGCATTTT
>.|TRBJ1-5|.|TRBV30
CAWSVQGEEPQHF
TGTGCCTGGAGTGTACAGGGAGAGGAGCCCCAGCATTTT
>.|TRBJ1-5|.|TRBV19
CASSRAGPQPQHF
TGTGCCAGTAGTAGGGCAGGTCCACAGCCCCAGCATTTT
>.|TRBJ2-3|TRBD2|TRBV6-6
CASSPLAGRTDTQYF
TGTGCCAGCAGTCCTCTAGCGGGACGCACAGATACGCAGTATTTT
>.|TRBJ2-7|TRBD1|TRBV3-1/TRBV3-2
CASSQRSGQGYDEQYF
TGTGCCAGCAGCCAAAGGTCGGGACAGGGTTATGACGAGCAGTACTTC
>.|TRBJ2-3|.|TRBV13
CASSFYGPDTQYF
TGTGCCAGCAGCTTTTACGGTCCGGATACGCAGTATTTT
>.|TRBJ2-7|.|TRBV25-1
CASRPQGLSYEQYF
TGTGCCAGCAGACCCCAGGGGCTGTCCTACGAGCAGTACTTC
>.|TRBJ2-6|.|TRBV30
CAWSVGTAGANVLTF
TGTGCCTGGAGTGTAGGAACAGCTGGGGCCAACGTCCTGACTTTC
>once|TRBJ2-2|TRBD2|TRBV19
CASTLWRGLAGVKGRTGELFF
TGTGCCAGTACCCTATGGAGGGGACTAGCGGGAGTGAAAGGGCGAACCGGGGAGCTGTTTTTT
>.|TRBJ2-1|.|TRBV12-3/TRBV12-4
CASSGWGDNEQFF
TGTGCCAGCAGTGGGTGGGGGGACAATGAGCAGTTCTTC
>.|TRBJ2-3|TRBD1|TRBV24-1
CATSDRDRGLSDTQYF
TGTGCCACCAGTGATCGGGACAGGGGGCTCTCAGATACGCAGTATTTT
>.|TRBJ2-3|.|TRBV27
CASTLGGASTDTQYF
TGTGCCAGCACCTTAGGAGGGGCTAGCACAGATACGCAGTATTTT
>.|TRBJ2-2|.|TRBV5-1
CASSAGIGTGELFF
TGCGCCAGCAGTGCGGGGATTGGCACCGGGGAGCTGTTTTTT
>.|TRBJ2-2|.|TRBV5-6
CASSSWWRDTGELFF
TGTGCCAGCAGCTCGTGGTGGCGGGACACCGGGGAGCTGTTTTTT
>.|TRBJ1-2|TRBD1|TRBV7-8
CASSFGQGDGYTF
TGTGCCAGCAGCTTCGGACAGGGCGATGGCTACACCTTC
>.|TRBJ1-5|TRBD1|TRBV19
CASSITGVQSNQPQHF
TGTGCCAGTAGCATAACAGGGGTGCAGAGCAATCAGCCCCAGCATTTT
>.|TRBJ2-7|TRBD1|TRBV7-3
CASSLGQGGYEQYF
TGTGCCAGCAGCTTGGGACAGGGTGGATACGAGCAGTACTTC
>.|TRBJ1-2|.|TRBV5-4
CASSLDRGNYGYTF
TGTGCCAGCAGCTTGGATCGCGGGAACTATGGCTACACCTTC
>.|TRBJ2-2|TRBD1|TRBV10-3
CAIKRQGASAGELFF
TGTGCCATCAAGCGTCAGGGGGCTTCTGCCGGGGAGCTGTTTTTT
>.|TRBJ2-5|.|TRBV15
CATNTPRGREETQYF
TGTGCCACCAACACCCCCCGCGGCAGGGAAGAGACCCAGTACTTC
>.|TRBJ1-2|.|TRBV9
CASSAGRGDYGYTF
TGTGCCAGCAGCGCCGGCAGGGGCGACTATGGCTACACCTTC
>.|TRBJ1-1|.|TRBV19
CASSSGEGMNTEAFF
TGTGCCAGTAGTTCCGGGGAGGGCATGAACACTGAAGCTTTCTTT
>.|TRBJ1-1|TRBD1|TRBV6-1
CASSGPGQVLAMNTEAFF
TGTGCCAGCAGTGGCCCCGGACAGGTCCTCGCAATGAACACTGAAGCTTTCTTT
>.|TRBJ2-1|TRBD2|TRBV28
CAVERGNNEQFF
TGTGCCGTCGAGCGGGGGAACAATGAGCAGTTCTTC
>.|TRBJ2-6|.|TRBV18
CASSPPTGANVLTF
TGTGCCAGCTCACCACCCACTGGGGCCAACGTCCTGACTTTC
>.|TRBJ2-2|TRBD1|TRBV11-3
CASSHRDSTTGELFF
TGTGCCAGCAGCCACCGGGACAGTACTACCGGGGAGCTGTTTTTT